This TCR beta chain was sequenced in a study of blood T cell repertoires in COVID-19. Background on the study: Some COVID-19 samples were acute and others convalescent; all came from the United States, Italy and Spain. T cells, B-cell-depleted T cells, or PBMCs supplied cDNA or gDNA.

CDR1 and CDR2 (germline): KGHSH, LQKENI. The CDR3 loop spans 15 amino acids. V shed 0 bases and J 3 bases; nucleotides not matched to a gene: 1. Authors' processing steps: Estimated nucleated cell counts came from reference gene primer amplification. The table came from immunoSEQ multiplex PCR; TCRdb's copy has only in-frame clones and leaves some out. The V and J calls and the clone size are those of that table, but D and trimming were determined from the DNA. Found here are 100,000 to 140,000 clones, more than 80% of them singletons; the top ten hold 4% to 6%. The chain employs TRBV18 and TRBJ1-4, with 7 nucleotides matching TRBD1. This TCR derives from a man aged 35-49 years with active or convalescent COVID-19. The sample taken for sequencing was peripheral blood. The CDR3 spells CASSPPTGSNEKLFF. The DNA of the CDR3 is TGTGCCAGCTCACCACCGACAGGGTCTAATGAAAAACTGTTTTTT.